The 13 T cell receptor beta chains presented below share a single source sample, sequenced in a study of shared clonotypes between healthy human individuals. Naive CD8 cells lacked CD45RO, underwent positive selection for CCR7 and left out terminally differentiated effector memory CD45RA+ cells. Sequencing used immunoSEQ multiplex PCR; TCRdb keeps in-frame clones, though not all of them. Of under 600,000 clones listed, nearly 98% are singletons. The sample taken for sequencing was naive CD8+ T cells sorted from blood. These receptors all stem from a man in his thirties or forties in good health.

A word on this clone: Other DNA sequences within the sample encode an identical CDR3. The V and J genes are TRBV29-1 and TRBJ2-7, with a tentative D call TRBD1 (6 bases). From germline, CDR1 is SQVTM and CDR2 ANQGSEA. The ends were cut back, 6 bases at V and 1 base at J, with 10 bases in the middle. The CDR3 length is 12 residues. This CDR3 is CSVLTGSYEQYF. The CDR3 bases are TGCAGCGTCTTGACAGGTTCCTACGAGCAGTACTTC.

This chain links TRBV9 with TRBJ2-7; 9 bases map to TRBD2. This CDR3 is 15 amino acids long. Trimming cost V 0 bases and J 3 bases; bases outside gene matches: 4. From germline, CDR1 is SGDLS and CDR2 YYNGEE. CDR3 loop: CASSVGLAGLYEQYF. The DNA of the CDR3 is TGTGCCAGCAGCGTAGGCCTAGCGGGGCTCTACGAGCAGTACTTC.

The rearrangement uses TRBV15 and TRBJ2-2; possible D gene TRBD2, 5 bases. V shed 1 base and J shed 3 bases, with 30 bases lying between them. The CDR3 runs 22 residues. CDR1 is LNHNV and CDR2 is YYDKDF in the germline V gene (reference sequence). The DNA for the CDR3 is TGTGCCACCAGCAGAGCACCTATCGTGGGGAGACAAGATGTAATATACACCGGGGAGCTGTTTTTT. It codes for CATSRAPIVGRQDVIYTGELFF.

The V and J genes are TRBV5-1 and TRBJ2-7; D might be TRBD2 (6 bases). V was trimmed by 4 bases and J by 2 bases, leaving 16 bases between them. The CDR3 totals 15 residues. The V gene's germline CDR1 is SGHRS and CDR2 YFSETQ. The CDR3 loop reads CASSNPRAGTYEQYF. CDR3 sequence (DNA): TGCGCCAGCAGCAACCCACGAGCGGGCACCTACGAGCAGTACTTC. Combining the CDR3 with reference TRBV5-1 and TRBJ2-7 gives the whole variable domain KAGVTQTPRYLIKTRGQQVTLSCSPISGHRSVSWYQQTPGQGLQFLFEYFSETQRNKGNFPGRFSGRQFSNSRSEMNVSTLELGDSALYLCASSNPRAGTYEQYFGPGTRLTVT.

The chain couples TRBV7-9 to TRBJ2-1; 14 bases are a match to TRBD2. V shed 5 bases and J 3 bases; nucleotides not matched to a gene: 6. Germline V CDR1 and CDR2: SEHNR, FQNEAQ (reference sequence). The CDR3 is 17 amino acids. CDR3 DNA: TGTGCCAGCAGCCCGAGACTAGCGGGAGGGGACTACAATGAGCAGTTCTTC. Translating it yields CASSPRLAGGDYNEQFF.

This sequence joins TRBV6-5 and TRBJ2-7; TRBD1 might be the D (6 bases). The germline gives CDR1 MNHEY, CDR2 SVGAGI. The CDR3 is made up of 14 amino acids. Trimming removed 0 bases from V and 0 bases from J, with 6 bases in between. CDR3 residues: CASSYSDSSYEQYF. The CDR3 nucleotides are TGTGCCAGCAGTTACTCGGACAGCTCCTACGAGCAGTACTTC.

Remarks on this clone: Other DNA sequences of this sample code for an identical CDR3. J is TRBJ2-7 and V is TRBV15, with D maybe TRBD1 (5 bases). Germline V CDR1 and CDR2: LNHNV, YYDKDF (reference sequence). The ends were cut back, 3 bases at V and 3 bases at J, with 9 bases in the middle. The length of the CDR3 is 13 residues. Here the CDR3 reads CATSSGDSYEQYF. The CDR3 DNA sequence: TGTGCCACCAGCAGTGGCGACAGCTACGAGCAGTACTTC.

J is TRBJ2-7 and V is TRBV7-7; D is undetermined. This CDR3 is built from 12 residues. CDR1 SSHAT and CDR2 FNYEAQ come from the germline V gene (reference sequence). The ends were cut back, 5 bases at V and 4 bases at J, with 9 bases in the middle. The CDR3 sequence: CASSPPGYEQYF. In DNA form, the CDR3 reads TGTGCCAGCAGCCCGCCCGGTTACGAGCAGTACTTC.

V is TRBV19 and J is TRBJ2-1; D tentatively reads TRBD1 or TRBD2 (5 bases each). The CDR3 has 14 residues. Germline values: CDR1 LNHDA, CDR2 SQIVND (reference sequence). Trimming cost V 0 bases and J 8 bases, with 11 bases left between them. The CDR3 nucleotides are TGTGCCAGTAGTATAGATTGGGGGTTGGATGAGCAGTTCTTC. This sequence encodes CASSIDWGLDEQFF.

The chain couples TRBV7-9 to TRBJ2-4, with a possible D match to TRBD2 (5 bases). V dropped 0 bases and J dropped 1 base, with 10 bases sitting between them. The CDR3 is made up of 16 amino acids. Germline-derived CDR1 and CDR2 are SEHNR and FQNEAQ (reference sequence). DNA of the CDR3: TGTGCCAGCAGCTTAGCGGGAGCGTCGGCCAAAAACATTCAGTACTTC. This codes for CASSLAGASAKNIQYF.

J is TRBJ2-1 and V is TRBV9, with a weak D call TRBD2 (6 bases). The V end was cut by 6 bases, the J end by 0 bases, with 22 bases between. This CDR3 region has 18 residues. The germline gives CDR1 SGDLS, CDR2 YYNGEE. The CDR3 DNA reads TGTGCCAGCAACGAAGGCGGGGCAATCTATGGCTCCTACAATGAGCAGTTCTTC. Translating it yields CASNEGGAIYGSYNEQFF.

The CDR3 sequence: CSVEDLQGTSEAFF. As DNA, the CDR3 is TGCAGCGTTGAAGATCTTCAGGGGACCTCTGAAGCTTTCTTT. The V gene is TRBV29-1, the J gene TRBJ1-1; D might be TRBD1 (6 bases). The germline V and J ends were trimmed by 0 bases and 6 bases, with 14 bases remaining between them. This CDR3 has 14 amino acids. Germline V lookup: CDR1 SQVTM, CDR2 ANQGSEA. Complete variable domain (other parts from reference TRBV29-1 and TRBJ1-1): SAVISQKPSRDICQRGTSLTIQCQVDSQVTMMFWYRQQPGQSLTLIATANQGSEATYESGFVIDKFPISRPNLTFSTLTVSNMSPEDSSIYLCSVEDLQGTSEAFFGQGTRLTVV.

Worth noting for this clone: It is unclear where the CDR3 begins or ends on the DNA, so no DNA is shown, and the CDR3 is as TCRdb lists it. The chain uses TRBV27 and TRBJ1-1; the DNA was not used to check the table's D call, TRBD1. A total of 12 residues make up the CDR3, ends included. In germline, CDR1 is MNHEY, CDR2 SMNVEV (reference sequence). The CDR3 loop is CASSSSDREAFF.